The subject of this entry is one T cell receptor (beta chain). Antigen unknown. The study ran its PCR with 60 Vbeta and 13 Jbeta primers. Sequencing used immunoSEQ multiplex PCR; TCRdb keeps in-frame clones, though not all of them. The sample shows some 180,000 clones, approximately 11% of them seen only once. Germline V gene data show CDR1 as SGHRS and CDR2 as YFSETQ. The germline V and J ends were trimmed by 0 bases and 0 bases, with 10 bases remaining between them. The CDR3 is 17 amino acids. The data belong to a study of cytomegalovirus exposure and HLA in healthy donors. Study-level results: CMV serostatus was the only immune exposure information that was available. Accurate prediction of most subjects' HLA-A and HLA-B alleles from TCR beta sequences was reported. In a later analysis, several top co-occurrence clusters appeared linked to parvovirus B19, influenza, CMV and Epstein-Barr virus.

The specimen sequenced was PBMCs. The receptor comes from a man in his forties or fifties in good health and CMV-seropositive. J is TRBJ2-6 and V is TRBV5-1; D is perhaps TRBD1 (6 bases). CDR3 coding DNA: TGCGCCAGCAGCTTGGGCAGGGGAAGCTCTGGGGCCAACGTCCTGACTTTC. Protein product: CASSLGRGSSGANVLTF.